This T cell receptor (beta chain) came from a study of regulatory T cells in long-lasting Graves disease. For TCR beta, libraries came from iRepertoire HTBI primers and Arm-PCR of CDR3 regions. Each CDR3 protein is one row after TCRdb ran MiXCR on the multiplex PCR reads. The sample consists of 410,000 or so distinct CDR3 sequences, 15% of them appearing once. This clonotype was recorded many times. Time point of the sample: newly diagnosed GD, antithyroid drugs for less than 3 months. There was RNA extracted from PBMCs, and the TCR library was made from it. The germline V gene has CDR1 MGHDK and CDR2 SYGVNS. The CDR3 runs 15 residues. Unmatched junction bases numbered 1, after V lost 2 bases and J lost 0 bases. The sample was also reused in another study, on T cells in Graves' hyperthyroidism and ophthalmopathy.

The TCR sequence derives from a woman aged 25-40 years with Graves disease. Source: peripheral blood mononuclear cells (PBMCs), taken at new diagnosis, from a patient treated with antithyroid drugs. The chain uses TRBV25-1 and TRBJ1-1; 9 bases agree with TRBD1. The chain's CDR3 is CASSEGTGLNTEAFF. The CDR3 bases are TGTGCCAGCAGTGAAGGGACAGGGTTGAACACTGAAGCTTTCTTT.